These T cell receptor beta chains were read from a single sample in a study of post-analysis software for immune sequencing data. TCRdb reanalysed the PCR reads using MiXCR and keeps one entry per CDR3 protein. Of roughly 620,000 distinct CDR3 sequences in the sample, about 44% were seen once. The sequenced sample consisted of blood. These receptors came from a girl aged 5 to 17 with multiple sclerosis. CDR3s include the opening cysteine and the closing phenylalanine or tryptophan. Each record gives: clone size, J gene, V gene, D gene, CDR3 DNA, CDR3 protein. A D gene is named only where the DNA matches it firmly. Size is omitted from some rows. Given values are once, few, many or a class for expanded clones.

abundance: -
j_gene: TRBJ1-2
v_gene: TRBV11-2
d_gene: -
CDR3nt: TGTGCCAGCAGCCATGATTATTATGGCTACACCTTC
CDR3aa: CASSHDYYGYTF

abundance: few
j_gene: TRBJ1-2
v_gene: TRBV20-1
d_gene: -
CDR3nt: TGCAGTGCTTATTATGGGGGCTACACCTTC
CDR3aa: CSAYYGGYTF

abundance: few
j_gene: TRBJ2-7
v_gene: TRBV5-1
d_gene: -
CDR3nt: TGCGCCAGCAGCTTGGTTCGTGGGGGTTCTGACGAGCAGTACTTC
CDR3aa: CASSLVRGGSDEQYF

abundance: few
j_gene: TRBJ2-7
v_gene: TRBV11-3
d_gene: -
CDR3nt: TGTGCCAGCAGCCCCCGACTTAAAGGGGAGCAGTACTTC
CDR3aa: CASSPRLKGEQYF

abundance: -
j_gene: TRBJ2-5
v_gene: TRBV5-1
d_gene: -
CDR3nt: TGCGCCAGCAGCGCCCGTTGGGGTTTGCGTGAGACCCAGTACTTC
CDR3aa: CASSARWGLRETQYF

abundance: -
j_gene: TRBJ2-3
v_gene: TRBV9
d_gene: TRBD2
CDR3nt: TGTGCCAGCAGCGTAGAAGGCGGGAGTCTCACAGATACGCAGTATTTT
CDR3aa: CASSVEGGSLTDTQYF

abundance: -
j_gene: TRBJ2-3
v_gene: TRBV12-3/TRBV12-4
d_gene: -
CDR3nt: TGTGCCAGCAGGGGTTCACCTGGGGGTACGCAGTATTTT
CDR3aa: CASRGSPGGTQYF

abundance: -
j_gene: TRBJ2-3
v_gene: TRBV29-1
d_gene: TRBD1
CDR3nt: TGCAGCGTGGGGACAGGGGGGCCCACAGATACGCAGTATTTT
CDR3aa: CSVGTGGPTDTQYF

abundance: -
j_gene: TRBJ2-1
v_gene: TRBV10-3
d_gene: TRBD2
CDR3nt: TGTGCCATCAGCTCACTTAGCGGGGGCAGCTCCTACAATGAGCAGTTCTTC
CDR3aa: CAISSLSGGSSYNEQFF

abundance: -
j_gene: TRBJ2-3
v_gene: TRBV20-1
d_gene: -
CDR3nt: TGCAGTGCTCAGGTTGCAGATACGCAGTATTTT
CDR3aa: CSAQVADTQYF

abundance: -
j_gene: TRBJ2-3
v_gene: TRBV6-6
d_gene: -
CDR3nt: TGTGCCAGCAGTTACACGGGAGCAGGCACAGATACGCAGTATTTT
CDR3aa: CASSYTGAGTDTQYF

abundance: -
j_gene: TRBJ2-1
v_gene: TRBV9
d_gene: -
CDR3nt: TGTGCCAGCAGCACCCCTGGCGACAATGAGCAGTTCTTC
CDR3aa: CASSTPGDNEQFF

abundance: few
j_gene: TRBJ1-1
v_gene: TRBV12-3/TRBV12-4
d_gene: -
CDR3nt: TGTGCCAGCAGTTTGGCTAGAGGACTTGAAGCTTTCTTT
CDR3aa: CASSLARGLEAFF

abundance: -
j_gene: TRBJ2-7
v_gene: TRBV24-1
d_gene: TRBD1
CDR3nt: TGTGCCACCAGTGCGACCGGGACAGATAACTACGAGCAGTACTTC
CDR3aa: CATSATGTDNYEQYF

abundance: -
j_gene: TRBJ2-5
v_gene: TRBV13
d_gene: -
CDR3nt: TGTGCCAGCAGCGGCCGACAGGATCCCCCAAAAGAGACCCAGTACTTC
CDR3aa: CASSGRQDPPKETQYF

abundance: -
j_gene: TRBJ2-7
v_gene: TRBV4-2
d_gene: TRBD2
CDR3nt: TGTGCCAGCAGCCAAGATGGGTTGGGGGGGTCCTACGAGCAGTACTTC
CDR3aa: CASSQDGLGGSYEQYF

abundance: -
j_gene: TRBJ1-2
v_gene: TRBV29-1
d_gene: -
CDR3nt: TGCAGCGTTGAAACCTTCCATGGCTACACCTTC
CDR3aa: CSVETFHGYTF

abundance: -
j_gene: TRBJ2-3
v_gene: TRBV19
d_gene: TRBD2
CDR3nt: TGTGCCAGTAGTAGAGAGACTAGCGGGAGAATTAGCACAGATACGCAGTATTTT
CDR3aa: CASSRETSGRISTDTQYF

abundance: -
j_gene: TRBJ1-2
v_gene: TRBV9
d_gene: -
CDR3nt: TGTGCCAGCAGCCCCCCATGGGGGAGGAGGGGCTATGGCTACACCTTC
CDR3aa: CASSPPWGRRGYGYTF

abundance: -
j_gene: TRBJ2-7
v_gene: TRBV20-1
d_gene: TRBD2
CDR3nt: TGCAGTGCTAGAGGACCCGGACTAGCTTTATCCTACGAGCAGTACTTC
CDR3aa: CSARGPGLALSYEQYF

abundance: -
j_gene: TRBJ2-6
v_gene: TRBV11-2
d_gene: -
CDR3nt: TGTGCCAGCAGCGCCTCCTCCCTATTGTGGGTCAACGTCCTGACTTTC
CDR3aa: CASSASSLLWVNVLTF

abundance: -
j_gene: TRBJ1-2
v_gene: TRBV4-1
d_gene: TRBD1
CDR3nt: TGCGCCAGCAGCCAAGAGTTGCAATTCGGACAGGGGGTTCAGCGTGGCTACACCTTC
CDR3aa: CASSQELQFGQGVQRGYTF

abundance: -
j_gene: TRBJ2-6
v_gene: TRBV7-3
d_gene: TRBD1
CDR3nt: TGTGCCAGCAGCTTACCAGGGGGTATCTCTGGGGCCAACGTCCTGACTTTC
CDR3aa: CASSLPGGISGANVLTF

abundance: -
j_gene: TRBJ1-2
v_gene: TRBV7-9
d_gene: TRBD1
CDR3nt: TGTGCCAGCAGCTTCTCCGGGACAGGGAGTATTTTTAACTATGGCTACACCTTC
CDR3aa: CASSFSGTGSIFNYGYTF

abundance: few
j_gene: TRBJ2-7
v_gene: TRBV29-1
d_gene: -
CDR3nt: TGCAGCGTAGCCCTCAGAGCGGGCAACGAGCAGTACTTC
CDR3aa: CSVALRAGNEQYF

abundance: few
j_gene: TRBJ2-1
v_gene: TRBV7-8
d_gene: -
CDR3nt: TGTGCCAGCAGCTTCCCCTGGACAGTGGGGCTTAATGAGCAGTTCTTC
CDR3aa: CASSFPWTVGLNEQFF

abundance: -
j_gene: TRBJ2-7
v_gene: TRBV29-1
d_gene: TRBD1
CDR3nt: TGCAGCGCCCTGACAGGGCCTTACGAGCAGTACTTC
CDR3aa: CSALTGPYEQYF

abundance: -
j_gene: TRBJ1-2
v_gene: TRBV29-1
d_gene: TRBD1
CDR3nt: TGCAGCGTAGACAGGGGCCGAAACAACAACTATGGCTACACCTTC
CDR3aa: CSVDRGRNNNYGYTF

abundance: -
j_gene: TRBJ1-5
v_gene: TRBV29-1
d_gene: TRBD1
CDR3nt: TGCAGCGTAAGCAGGGGGAGCAATCAGCCCCAGCATTTT
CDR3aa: CSVSRGSNQPQHF